This T cell receptor (beta chain) was recovered during a study of T cells in Graves' hyperthyroidism and ophthalmopathy. Trimming removed 7 bases at V and 4 bases at J, with 11 bases between. There are 13 residues in the CDR3. Amplified TCR beta CDR3 regions came from RNA transcripts. Initially, a first-round RT-PCR of the TCR CDR3 employed the HTBI primer set. TCRdb fed the multiplex PCR reads into MiXCR, producing one record per CDR3 protein. The data show about 340,000 distinct CDR3 sequences, 21% seen once. No ophthalmopathy progression within 18 months constituted stable Graves' hyperthyroidism. Patients aged 18 to 65 with hyperthyroidism were newly diagnosed, with duration under 2 months. Orbital computed tomography, thyroid ultrasound, serum thyroxine and TRAb, and clinical symptoms together informed the diagnoses. As to this clonotype: Given a much more abundant clone one base away, this may be a read error.

The sample was blood. This receptor was obtained from a woman between 50 and 59 years old with Graves' hyperthyroidism. This chain links TRBV12-3 or TRBV12-4 with TRBJ1-5; no definite D call. The CDR3, as DNA: TGTGCCAGCACCCCGGACGAGAATCAGCCCCAGCATTTT. This encodes CASTPDENQPQHF.